The 7 T cell receptor beta chains presented below share a single source sample, sequenced in a study of OX40 agonist ivuxolimab in advanced cancers. TCRdb keeps only in-frame clones here, not all; method: immunoSEQ multiplex PCR. Of fewer than 30,000 clones in the sample, 82% were seen once. The material sequenced was CD4+ or CD8+ T cells sorted from blood, taken in a trial of the OX40 agonist ivuxolimab. The receptor set was obtained from an adult with an advanced solid tumor such as melanoma, head and neck, liver or kidney cancer.

This chain connects TRBV28 to TRBJ1-2; perhaps TRBD1 as D (6 bases). V was trimmed by 3 bases and J by 4 bases, leaving 15 bases between them. This CDR3 spans 15 amino acids. Germline assignment: CDR1 MDHEN and CDR2 SYDVKM. CDR3 region: CASSLEGVSSYGYTF. Written as DNA, the CDR3 is TGTGCCAGCAGTTTGGAGGGGGTCAGCAGCTATGGCTACACCTTC.

The rearrangement joins TRBV6-5 to TRBJ1-2; 9 nucleotides match TRBD1. Germline CDR1 and CDR2: MNHEY and SVGAGI. Trimming at V came to 4 bases and at J to 7 bases, leaving 10 bases not matched to a gene. This CDR3 spans 15 amino acids. The CDR3 DNA reads TGTGCCAGCAGTTTTACCGGGACAGGGTCTGGTGGCTACACCTTC. Residues: CASSFTGTGSGGYTF.

V is TRBV7-8 and J is TRBJ2-7; 8 bases match TRBD2. The J segment lost 0 bases and the V segment lost 6 bases, leaving 7 bases of the junction unmatched. CDR3 length: 15 residues. Per the germline V gene, CDR1 is SGHVS and CDR2 is FQNEAQ. For the CDR3, the DNA is TGTGCCAGCAGTATAGGCGGGAGGCCCTCCTACGAGCAGTACTTC. It encodes CASSIGGRPSYEQYF.

This chain joins TRBV7-8 and TRBJ1-1; D might be TRBD1 (5 bases). Germline CDR1 SGHVS, CDR2 FQNEAQ. Trimming left V 1 base short and J 3 bases short, with 6 bases between. The CDR3 totals 13 residues. The CDR3 DNA follows: TGTGCCAGCAGCTTAGGGACACACACTGAAGCTTTCTTT. Its translation: CASSLGTHTEAFF.

This clone was seen a handful of times. The gene calls are TRBV9 and TRBJ2-1; D is undetermined. Germline V gene lookup returns CDR1 SGDLS and CDR2 YYNGEE. Trimming left V 0 bases short and J 4 bases short, with 5 bases between. The CDR3 is 13 residues long. CDR3 in DNA: TGTGCCAGCAGCGTAGGGCAGTACAATGAGCAGTTCTTC. This translates into CASSVGQYNEQFF.

As for this clone: This same CDR3 is encoded by further DNA sequences in the sample. The chain uses TRBV7-3 and TRBJ2-7, with D maybe TRBD2 (6 bases). Germline CDR1 is SGHTA and CDR2 is FQGTGA. The CDR3 length is 13 residues. V was shortened by 0 bases and J by 4 bases, with 7 bases between the two germline ends. CDR3 sequence (DNA): TGTGCCAGCAGCTTAACGGAGGGATACGAGCAGTACTTC. Amino acids: CASSLTEGYEQYF.

This rearrangement joins TRBV9 to TRBJ2-5, with 8 positions matching TRBD2. Germline V gives CDR1 SGDLS, CDR2 YYNGEE. Unmatched junction bases numbered 13, after V lost 4 bases and J lost 5 bases. The CDR3 contains 16 residues. The CDR3, as DNA: TGTGCCAGCAGCCCCAGGACGGGAGGGTTCTTGGAGACCCAGTACTTC. Encoded protein: CASSPRTGGFLETQYF. Filled out from reference TRBV9 and TRBJ2-5, the complete variable domain reads DSGVTQTPKHLITATGQRVTLRCSPRSGDLSVYWYQQSLDQGLQFLIQYYNGEERAKGNILERFSAQQFPDLHSELNLSSLELGDSALYFCASSPRTGGFLETQYFGPGTRLLVL.